These T cell receptor beta chains were read from a single sample in a study of technical replicates of blood from four donors. Profiled with immunoSEQ multiplex PCR; TCRdb holds only in-frame clones, not every one. The sample lists 50,000 to 55,000 clones, about 82% seen once, with 5.6% in the top ten. Sequencing input: PBMCs. Receptors were obtained from a human donor in good health. Some clones in this sample may be carry-over from other donors' samples. CDR3s include the opening cysteine and the closing phenylalanine or tryptophan. The D gene is left open where the match is weak. Size is stated for part of the rows, as once, few or many counts, or as a class when the clone is expanded.

CDR3aa: CASTQGGAGGHREQYF; CDR3nt: TGTGCCAGCACCCAAGGGGGAGCGGGGGGGCACCGCGAGCAGTACTTC; v_gene: TRBV2; j_gene: TRBJ2-7; abundance: -; d_gene: TRBD2
CDR3aa: CASSLRNIHGNTIYF; CDR3nt: TGTGCCAGCAGCTTAAGAAACATACACGGAAACACCATATATTTT; v_gene: TRBV7-2; j_gene: TRBJ1-3; abundance: -; d_gene: -
CDR3aa: CASSLDPGLAGSGEQFF; CDR3nt: TGTGCCAGCAGCTTAGATCCGGGACTAGCGGGTTCGGGTGAGCAGTTCTTC; v_gene: TRBV7-9; j_gene: TRBJ2-1; abundance: -; d_gene: TRBD2
CDR3aa: CASSFRPPGTSGHNEQFF; CDR3nt: TGTGCCAGCAGCTTCCGCCCTCCTGGGACTAGCGGCCACAATGAGCAGTTCTTC; v_gene: TRBV7-2; j_gene: TRBJ2-1; abundance: -; d_gene: TRBD2
CDR3aa: CASSFGVLDSPLHF; CDR3nt: TGTGCCAGCAGCTTTGGAGTCCTAGATTCACCCCTCCACTTT; v_gene: TRBV7-2; j_gene: TRBJ1-6; abundance: -; d_gene: -
CDR3aa: CASSRGLLGGSDTQYF; CDR3nt: TGTGCCAGCAGTCGAGGGCTCCTTGGGGGGTCGGATACGCAGTATTTT; v_gene: TRBV2; j_gene: TRBJ2-3; abundance: -; d_gene: -
CDR3aa: CASQLLIGEYTEAFF; CDR3nt: TGTGCCAGCCAACTCCTAATCGGGGAATACACTGAAGCTTTCTTT; v_gene: TRBV7-8; j_gene: TRBJ1-1; abundance: -; d_gene: -
CDR3aa: CASSLSRGASGANVLTF; CDR3nt: TGTGCCAGCAGCTTATCCAGGGGGGCCTCTGGGGCCAACGTCCTGACTTTC; v_gene: TRBV7-6; j_gene: TRBJ2-6; abundance: -; d_gene: -
CDR3aa: CASSEEGATEAFF; CDR3nt: TGTGCCAGCAGTGAAGAAGGGGCCACTGAAGCTTTCTTT; v_gene: TRBV2; j_gene: TRBJ1-1; abundance: -; d_gene: -
CDR3aa: CASSLRGGSGYTF; CDR3nt: TGTGCCAGCAGTTTGAGGGGGGGTAGTGGCTACACCTTC; v_gene: TRBV6-5; j_gene: TRBJ1-2; abundance: -; d_gene: -
CDR3aa: CASSTRDISNQPQHF; CDR3nt: TGTGCCAGTAGTACCCGGGACATTAGCAATCAGCCCCAGCATTTT; v_gene: TRBV19; j_gene: TRBJ1-5; abundance: -; d_gene: -
CDR3aa: CASSPFYNQPQHF; CDR3nt: TGTGCCAGCAGCCCTTTTTACAATCAGCCCCAGCATTTT; v_gene: TRBV7-2; j_gene: TRBJ1-5; abundance: -; d_gene: -
CDR3aa: CASSLDRGGGGTEAFF; CDR3nt: TGTGCCAGCTCACTTGACAGGGGGGGAGGCGGCACTGAAGCTTTCTTT; v_gene: TRBV18; j_gene: TRBJ1-1; abundance: once; d_gene: TRBD1
CDR3aa: CASSSLSYEQYF; CDR3nt: TGTGCCAGTAGTAGTTTGAGCTACGAGCAGTACTTC; v_gene: TRBV19; j_gene: TRBJ2-7; abundance: once; d_gene: -
CDR3aa: CASSPQGQGNEKLFF; CDR3nt: TGTGCCAGCAGCCCCCAGGGACAGGGGAATGAAAAACTGTTTTTT; v_gene: TRBV4-2; j_gene: TRBJ1-4; abundance: -; d_gene: TRBD1
CDR3aa: CSVEGGGSGGYTF; CDR3nt: TGCAGCGTTGAAGGGGGGGGGTCTGGCGGCTACACCTTC; v_gene: TRBV29-1; j_gene: TRBJ1-2; abundance: -; d_gene: -
CDR3aa: CSVSQGAAKNIQYF; CDR3nt: TGCAGCGTTTCACAGGGGGCTGCCAAAAACATTCAGTACTTC; v_gene: TRBV29-1; j_gene: TRBJ2-4; abundance: -; d_gene: TRBD1
CDR3aa: CASRQGSSGANVLTF; CDR3nt: TGTGCCAGCAGGCAGGGAAGCTCTGGGGCCAACGTCCTGACTTTC; v_gene: TRBV6-6; j_gene: TRBJ2-6; abundance: few; d_gene: -
CDR3aa: CAWSEDRAVSYEQYF; CDR3nt: TGTGCCTGGAGCGAAGACAGGGCGGTGTCCTACGAGCAGTACTTC; v_gene: TRBV30; j_gene: TRBJ2-7; abundance: -; d_gene: TRBD1
CDR3aa: CASSPLADRAWSYTF; CDR3nt: TGTGCCAGCAGCCCCCTAGCGGACAGGGCGTGGAGCTACACCTTC; v_gene: TRBV7-2; j_gene: TRBJ1-2; abundance: -; d_gene: TRBD1
CDR3aa: CASSLKPTPTDTQYF; CDR3nt: TGTGCCAGCAGCCTAAAGCCGACACCCACAGATACGCAGTATTTT; v_gene: TRBV11-2; j_gene: TRBJ2-3; abundance: -; d_gene: -
CDR3aa: CASSTRETQYF; CDR3nt: TGTGCCAGTAGTACCCGGGAGACCCAGTACTTC; v_gene: TRBV19; j_gene: TRBJ2-5; abundance: -; d_gene: -
CDR3aa: CASQTGYNEQFF; CDR3nt: TGTGCCAGCCAGACAGGGTACAATGAGCAGTTCTTC; v_gene: TRBV10-3; j_gene: TRBJ2-1; abundance: few; d_gene: TRBD1